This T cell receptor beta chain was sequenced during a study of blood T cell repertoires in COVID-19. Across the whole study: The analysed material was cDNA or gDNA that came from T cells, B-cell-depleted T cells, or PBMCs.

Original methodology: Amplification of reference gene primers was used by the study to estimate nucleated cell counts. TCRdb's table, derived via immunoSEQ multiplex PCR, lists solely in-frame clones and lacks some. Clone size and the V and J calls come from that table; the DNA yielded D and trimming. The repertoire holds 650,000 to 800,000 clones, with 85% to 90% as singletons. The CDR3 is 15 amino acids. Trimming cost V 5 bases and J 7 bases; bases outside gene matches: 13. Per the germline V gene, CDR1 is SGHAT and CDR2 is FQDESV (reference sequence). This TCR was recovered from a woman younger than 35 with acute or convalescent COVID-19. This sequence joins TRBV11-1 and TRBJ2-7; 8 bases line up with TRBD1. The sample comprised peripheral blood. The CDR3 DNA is TGTGCCAGCAGCCCCCTACCCTGGACAGGGCAGGAGCAGTACTTC. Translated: CASSPLPWTGQEQYF.